The 24 T cell receptor beta chains below all came from one sample that was sequenced in a study of shared clonotypes between healthy human individuals. Profiling relied on immunoSEQ multiplex PCR, and the TCRdb table lists in-frame clones only, not all of them. This sample carries some 1.1 million clones, 70% to 85% of them seen once, and the ten largest clones take 0.89%. The sample consisted of memory CD4+ T cells from PBMCs. As for subset: CD45RA-negative fraction. These receptors came from a man younger than 30 in good health. Some clones in this sample may be carry-over from other donors' samples.

With respect to this clone: This sample also contains other DNA sequences that code for the same CDR3. This chain's CDR3 is CASTSAGGPYEQYF. The CDR3 bases are TGTGCCAGCACCTCAGCGGGAGGTCCCTACGAGCAGTACTTC. The rearrangement links TRBV28 to TRBJ2-7, with 9 positions matching TRBD2. The germline gives CDR1 MDHEN, CDR2 SYDVKM. The ends lost 7 bases at V and 2 bases at J; junction bases unmatched: 6. CDR3 size: 14 residues. The full variable domain, with the rest looked up from reference TRBV28 and TRBJ2-7, is DVKVTQSSRYLVKRTGEKVFLECVQDMDHENMFWYRQDPGLGLRLIYFSYDVKMKEKGDIPEGYSVSREKKERFSLILESASTNQTSMYLCASTSAGGPYEQYFGPGTRLTVT.

The chain employs TRBV6-1 and TRBJ2-3; D remains ambiguous. Trimming left V 4 bases short and J 5 bases short, with 4 bases between. CDR3 size: 11 residues. CDR1 MNHNS and CDR2 SASEGT come from the germline V gene. CDR3 sequence reads: CASSGLDTQYF. CDR3 coding DNA: TGTGCCAGCAGTGGGTTAGATACGCAGTATTTT.

Turning to this clone: Other DNA sequences from this sample encode an identical CDR3 as well. The chain recombines TRBV28 with TRBJ2-5, with 7 bases identical to TRBD1. Judging by the DNA end, TRBJ2-7 fits better; the J call may be wrong. The CDR3 runs to 13 residues. The germline V gene has CDR1 MDHEN and CDR2 SYDVKM. CDR3 bases: TGTGCCAGCACCAGGGACAGCTCCTACGAGCAGTACTTC. It is translated as CASTRDSSYEQYF.

This chain joins TRBV5-1 and TRBJ1-3, with D tentatively TRBD1 (6 bases). Germline V gene data show CDR1 as SGHRS and CDR2 as YFSETQ. The CDR3 loop spans 15 amino acids. Trimming pared 4 bases from V and 2 bases from J, leaving 13 bases between. CDR3: CASSPGTNPGNTIYF. The CDR3 nucleotides read TGCGCCAGCAGCCCGGGGACAAATCCTGGAAACACCATATATTTT.

V gene TRBV5-1 combines with J gene TRBJ2-3; no clear D. The CDR3 length is 17 residues. V was clipped by 0 bases and J by 0 bases, with 14 bases between them. Germline-derived CDR1 and CDR2 are SGHRS and YFSETQ. CDR3 in amino acids: CASSLAARGSSTDTQYF. In DNA, the CDR3 is TGCGCCAGCAGCTTGGCCGCGCGCGGATCTAGCACAGATACGCAGTATTTT.

This clone was counted a few times. Here the CDR3 reads CASSVHSGTADTQYF. The CDR3 DNA sequence: TGTGCCAGCAGTGTCCATAGCGGGACAGCAGATACGCAGTATTTT. This chain joins TRBV2 and TRBJ2-3, with D perhaps TRBD2 (8 bases). In germline, CDR1 is SNHLY, CDR2 FYNNEI. The V gene lost 4 bases and the J gene lost 4 bases, with 15 bases spanning the gap. The CDR3 contains 15 residues. Based on the CDR3 plus reference TRBV2 and TRBJ2-3, the full variable domain is EPEVTQTPSHQVTQMGQEVILRCVPISNHLYFYWYRQILGQKVEFLVSFYNNEISEKSEIFDDQFSVERPDGSNFTLKIRSTKLEDSAMYFCASSVHSGTADTQYFGPGTRLTVL.

The genes are TRBV27 and TRBJ2-1, with TRBD1 identical over 9 bases. The CDR3 sequence is 15 residues long. Germline values: CDR1 MNHEY, CDR2 SMNVEV (reference sequence). J lost 4 bases, V lost 6 bases, and 7 bases had no gene match. This CDR3 reads CASRRDRVEYNEQFF. The DNA of the CDR3 is TGTGCCAGCAGGCGGGACAGGGTGGAATACAATGAGCAGTTCTTC.

The chain employs TRBV2 and TRBJ2-1; TRBD2 aligns across 14 bases. Per the germline V gene, CDR1 is SNHLY and CDR2 is FYNNEI. The CDR3 runs 14 residues. V trimming: 6 bases; J trimming: 10 bases; junction bases outside the gene matches: 5. CDR3 DNA sequence: TGTGCCAGCAGAGGGACTAGCGGGAGTGGAGAGCAGTTCTTC. It specifies CASRGTSGSGEQFF.

The chain uses TRBV19 and TRBJ2-1, with 10 bases fitting TRBD1. Germline assignment: CDR1 LNHDA and CDR2 SQIVND (reference sequence). V lost 5 bases to trimming and J lost 1 base; unmatched junction nucleotides: 2. There are 15 residues in the CDR3. This CDR3 is CASSWDRGSYNEQFF. The CDR3, as DNA: TGTGCCAGTAGTTGGGACAGGGGATCCTACAATGAGCAGTTCTTC.

J is TRBJ1-3 and V is TRBV18; unclear D gene. CDR1 is KGHSH, CDR2 LQKENI, per germline. V was pared by 3 bases and J by 0 bases, with 12 bases between. The CDR3 contains 16 residues. The CDR3 DNA sequence: TGTGCCAGCTCACCTGATCGGAGCCCCTCTGGAAACACCATATATTTT. Protein: CASSPDRSPSGNTIYF.

The V gene is TRBV2, the J gene TRBJ2-3; 8 positions agree with TRBD2. J lost 2 bases, V lost 4 bases, and 5 bases had no gene match. This CDR3 region has 15 residues. The V gene's germline CDR1 is SNHLY and CDR2 FYNNEI. The CDR3 reads CASSANSGITDTQYF. The DNA of the CDR3 is TGTGCCAGCAGTGCCAATAGCGGGATCACAGATACGCAGTATTTT.

This clone was seen only a few times. The chain carries TRBV27 and TRBJ1-5; D remains ambiguous. Trimming removed 2 bases from V and 7 bases from J, with 9 bases in between. Germline-derived CDR1 and CDR2 are MNHEY and SMNVEV (reference sequence). CDR3 length: 13 amino acids. In nucleotides, the CDR3 is TGTGCCAGCAGTTTAACATTCCGCCAGCCCCAGCATTTT. Its translation: CASSLTFRQPQHF.

Concerning this clone: This sample includes further DNA sequences coding for the same CDR3. The chain carries TRBV7-2 and TRBJ2-7; TRBD2 aligns across 12 bases. The germline V gene has CDR1 SGHTA and CDR2 FQGNSA. Trimming removed 1 base from V and 7 bases from J; junction bases left unmatched: 5. This CDR3 contains 15 residues. The CDR3 region has the DNA TGTGCCAGCAGCTTAGGACTAGCGGGAGTGGGAGAGCAGTACTTC. Translation: CASSLGLAGVGEQYF.

The V gene is TRBV5-4, the J gene TRBJ2-5; perhaps TRBD1 as D (5 bases). The CDR3 covers 16 residues. With 0 bases removed from V and 4 bases from J, the gap between germline ends came to 16 bases. Germline V gene data show CDR1 as SGHNT and CDR2 as YYREEE (reference sequence). CDR3 loop: CASSLGDRQTGETQYF. In nucleotides, the CDR3 is TGTGCCAGCAGCTTGGGAGACAGACAGACTGGAGAGACCCAGTACTTC.

The CDR3 sequence: CASSARRTLGYTF. The DNA for the CDR3 is TGTGCCAGCAGCGCCAGGAGAACCCTTGGCTACACCTTC. The V call is TRBV9, the J call TRBJ1-2; D unresolved. CDR3 length: 13 amino acids. Per germline, CDR1 SGDLS and CDR2 YYNGEE. Trimming left V 3 bases short and J 7 bases short, with 13 bases between.

V is TRBV11-2 and J is TRBJ2-3; TRBD1 might be the D (6 bases). The ends were cut back, 5 bases at V and 3 bases at J, with 15 bases in the middle. The CDR3 consists of 15 residues. Per germline, CDR1 SGHAT and CDR2 FQNNGV. CDR3 protein: CASSQGTLYTDTQYF. The DNA for the CDR3 is TGTGCCAGCAGCCAGGGGACCCTATATACAGATACGCAGTATTTT.

V is TRBV28 and J is TRBJ2-1; no firm D call. The CDR3 runs to 13 residues. V lost 6 bases, J lost 4 bases, and 10 bases lay in between. Germline values: CDR1 MDHEN, CDR2 SYDVKM. CDR3 residues: CASSTDGYNEQFF. As DNA, the CDR3 is TGTGCCAGCAGCACGGACGGGTACAATGAGCAGTTCTTC.

This chain links TRBV28 with TRBJ1-2; possibly TRBD1 for D (6 bases). Germline CDR1 and CDR2: MDHEN and SYDVKM. CDR3 length: 15 amino acids. Trimming left V 4 bases short and J 5 bases short, with 17 bases between. This CDR3 reads CASSSLPGGAYGYTF. The CDR3 DNA reads as TGTGCCAGCAGTTCTCTCCCTGGGGGGGCGTATGGCTACACCTTC.

The chain is built from TRBV4-2 and TRBJ1-1; D unclear. Trimming left V 3 bases short and J 3 bases short, with 14 bases between. Germline CDR1 reads LGHNA; CDR2 reads YNFKEQ. The CDR3 loop spans 15 amino acids. The CDR3 region is CASSQISPQDTEAFF. The CDR3 DNA reads TGTGCCAGCAGCCAGATCAGCCCTCAGGACACTGAAGCTTTCTTT.

This clone was seen many times. The chain couples TRBV6-5 to TRBJ1-3, with TRBD1 as a possible D gene (6 bases). The V gene's germline CDR1 is MNHEY and CDR2 SVGAGI. V was clipped by 6 bases and J by 9 bases, with 15 bases between them. This CDR3 is built from 13 residues. The CDR3: CASRPRGSSTIYF. The CDR3 bases are TGTGCCAGCAGGCCCAGGGGATCAAGCACCATATATTTT.

The chain is built from TRBV2 and TRBJ2-7; possibly TRBD2 for D (5 bases). The germline V and J ends were trimmed by 5 bases and 6 bases, with 11 bases remaining between them. The CDR3 has 12 amino acids. Germline lookup yields CDR1 SNHLY and CDR2 FYNNEI. The CDR3 bases are TGTGCCAGCAGTACGGGATCTACCGAGCAGTACTTC. Its protein is CASSTGSTEQYF. The full variable domain, its missing parts supplied by reference TRBV2 and TRBJ2-7, is EPEVTQTPSHQVTQMGQEVILRCVPISNHLYFYWYRQILGQKVEFLVSFYNNEISEKSEIFDDQFSVERPDGSNFTLKIRSTKLEDSAMYFCASSTGSTEQYFGPGTRLTVT.

The V and J genes are TRBV11-2 and TRBJ2-3, with D possibly matching TRBD1 (6 bases). V was clipped by 5 bases and J by 3 bases, with 15 bases between them. The CDR3 is made up of 15 amino acids. Germline V lookup: CDR1 SGHAT, CDR2 FQNNGV. CDR3 bases: TGTGCCAGCAGCCGGAGATTGGGGGCGACAGATACGCAGTATTTT. Protein: CASSRRLGATDTQYF.

Written as DNA, the CDR3 is TGTGCCAGCAACCTCGTACAGGGATACGAGCAGTACTTC. As protein: CASNLVQGYEQYF. V gene TRBV7-4 combines with J gene TRBJ2-7, with a weak D call TRBD1 (6 bases). This CDR3 is built from 13 residues. In germline, CDR1 is SGHVT, CDR2 SQSDAQ. The V end was cut by 7 bases, the J end by 4 bases, with 14 bases between.

V and J are TRBV29-1 and TRBJ2-7; maybe TRBD2 (6 bases). The CDR3 covers 11 residues. Trimming stripped 7 bases from V and 7 bases from J, with 14 bases between. CDR1 and CDR2 (germline): SQVTM, ANQGSEA. The CDR3 sequence: CSGRTRGEQYF. CDR3 nucleotide sequence: TGCAGCGGCCGGACCCGGGGGGAGCAGTACTTC.